Ten or more counts support the clone carrying this T cell receptor beta chain. Antigen: not known. This specimen comes from a study of T-cell reconstitution after alpha-beta-depleted transplantation in children. General study findings and limits: T-cell numbers and diversity, one year after transplant, stemmed largely from T cells that were newly produced. In some patients, recipient T cells and intrathymic progenitors surviving conditioning explained high day-60 diversity. Roughly two months post-transplant, alpha-beta T cells reportedly originated from several hundred graft clones that had expanded.

This sample's TCRbeta library carried unique molecular identifier barcodes. TCRdb fed the PCR reads into MiXCR, producing one record per CDR3 protein. This table holds around 210,000 distinct CDR3 sequences, about 7% found once. The CDR3 sequence is 13 residues long. J lost 10 bases, V lost 7 bases, and 10 bases had no gene match. Germline loops: CDR1 LNHNV, CDR2 YYDKDF (reference sequence). J is TRBJ2-1 and V is TRBV15; TRBD2 agrees at 7 bases. The input for sequencing was PBMCs, taken before TCRalphabeta/CD19-depleted stem cell transplant. The sequence was collected from a boy aged 2 to 10 with acute lymphoblastic leukemia, due to receive a stem cell transplant. CDR3 sequence (DNA): TGTGCCACCACGGGGGGAGAGATCGGCGAGCAGTTCTTC. Protein sequence: CATTGGEIGEQFF.